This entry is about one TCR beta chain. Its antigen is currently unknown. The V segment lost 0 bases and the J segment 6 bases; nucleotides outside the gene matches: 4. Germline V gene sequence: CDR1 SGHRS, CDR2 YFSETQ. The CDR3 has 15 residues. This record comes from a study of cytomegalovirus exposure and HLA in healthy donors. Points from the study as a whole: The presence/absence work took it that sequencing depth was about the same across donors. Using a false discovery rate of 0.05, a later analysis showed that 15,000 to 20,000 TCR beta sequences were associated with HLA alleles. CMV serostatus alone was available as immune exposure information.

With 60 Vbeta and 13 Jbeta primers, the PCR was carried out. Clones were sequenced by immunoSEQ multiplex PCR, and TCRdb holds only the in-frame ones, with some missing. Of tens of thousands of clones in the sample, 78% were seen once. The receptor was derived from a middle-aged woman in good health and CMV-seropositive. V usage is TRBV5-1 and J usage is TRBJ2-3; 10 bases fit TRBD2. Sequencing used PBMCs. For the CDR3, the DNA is TGCGCCAGCAGCTTGGTAGCGGGGGGCGCGGATACGCAGTATTTT. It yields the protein CASSLVAGGADTQYF.